One and the same sample provided the 26 T cell receptor beta chains below, sequenced in a study of cytomegalovirus exposure and HLA in healthy donors. The PCR made use of 60 Vbeta and 13 Jbeta primers. Libraries were prepared by immunoSEQ multiplex PCR; TCRdb keeps only in-frame clonotypes and omits some of them. This repertoire shows approximately 100,000 clones, roughly 80% found once; its top ten account for over 15%. The sample consisted of PBMCs. The source of these receptors is a man aged 55 to 70 in good health and CMV-seropositive.

The chain combines TRBV14 with TRBJ1-2; a weak D match, TRBD1 (5 bases). This CDR3 spans 13 amino acids. Trimming removed 1 base from V and 2 bases from J, with 5 bases in between. Germline assignment: CDR1 SGHDN and CDR2 FVKESK. The DNA of the CDR3 is TGTGCCAGCAGCCAAGGGACAAACTATGGCTACACCTTC. The encoded protein is CASSQGTNYGYTF. The full variable domain, in which reference TRBV14 and TRBJ1-2 provide the parts outside the CDR3, is EAGVTQFPSHSVIEKGQTVTLRCDPISGHDNLYWYRRVMGKEIKFLLHFVKESKQDESGMPNNRFLAERTGGTYSTLKVQPAELEDSGVYFCASSQGTNYGYTFGSGTRLTVV.

J is TRBJ1-1 and V is TRBV10-1; D may be TRBD1 (5 bases). The CDR3 is 14 amino acids. V dropped 4 bases and J dropped 1 base, with 10 bases sitting between them. Per the germline V gene, CDR1 is WNHNN and CDR2 is SYGVQD (reference sequence). This CDR3 is CASSVSRANTEAFF. CDR3 sequence (DNA): TGCGCCAGCAGTGTCAGCAGGGCGAACACTGAAGCTTTCTTT.

This clone was observed a few times. The V gene is TRBV6-1, the J gene TRBJ2-2; TRBD2 is a possible D gene (5 bases). The V end was cut by 3 bases, the J end by 0 bases, with 11 bases between. Per germline, CDR1 MNHNS and CDR2 SASEGT. CDR3 size: 16 residues. CDR3 sequence: CASSEISGTNTGELFF. CDR3 DNA: TGTGCCAGCAGTGAGATCTCGGGGACGAACACCGGGGAGCTGTTTTTT.

This clone was counted a few times. The V call is TRBV19, the J call TRBJ2-7, with 8 bases that match TRBD1. J lost 6 bases, V lost 5 bases, and 6 bases had no gene match. Germline V gives CDR1 LNHDA, CDR2 SQIVND (reference sequence). CDR3 length equals 13 residues. CDR3 nucleotides: TGTGCCAGTAGTGGGACAGGTTGGCGCGAGCAGTACTTC. It translates to CASSGTGWREQYF.

This clone was seen a handful of times. The chain joins TRBV5-1 to TRBJ1-6, with 9 bases fitting TRBD1. The V gene end was trimmed by 4 bases and the J gene end by 0 bases; junction bases not matched to a gene: 8. The V gene's germline CDR1 is SGHRS and CDR2 YFSETQ. CDR3 size: 18 residues. The CDR3: CASSPGQGVGSYNSPLHF. CDR3 bases: TGCGCCAGCAGCCCGGGACAGGGCGTTGGCTCCTATAATTCACCCCTCCACTTT.

The CDR3 DNA follows: TGTGCCAGCTCACCTTTGAGACAGACAACTAATGAAAAACTGTTTTTT. It translates to CASSPLRQTTNEKLFF. The chain links TRBV18 to TRBJ1-4, with D possibly TRBD1 on 5 matching bases. CDR3 size: 16 residues. With 3 bases removed from V and 0 bases from J, the gap between germline ends came to 11 bases. Germline V CDR1 and CDR2: KGHSH, LQKENI.

Of note for this clone: The germline gene is not matched at one end of the junction; a read error may be the cause. This chain uses TRBV7-7 with TRBJ2-3; 7 bases agree with TRBD2. Germline V gene data show CDR1 as SSHAT and CDR2 as FNYEAQ (reference sequence). The CDR3 contains 14 residues. The CDR3 sequence is CASSLDGGADTQYF. The CDR3 DNA follows: TGTGCTAGCAGCTTAGATGGGGGGGCAGATACGCAGTATTTT.

This chain joins TRBV19 and TRBJ1-5; the match to TRBD1 covers 7 bases. Germline lookup yields CDR1 LNHDA and CDR2 SQIVND (reference sequence). Losses at the gene ends were 10 bases for V and 3 bases for J; bases not matched to a gene: 6. The CDR3 runs 13 residues. CDR3 DNA sequence: TGTGCCACTACGGGACAGCACAATCAGCCCCAGCATTTT. Its protein is CATTGQHNQPQHF.

The chain's CDR3 is CASSRDRTYEQYF. CDR3 nucleotide sequence: TGCGCCAGCAGCCGGGACAGGACCTACGAGCAGTACTTC. This chain links TRBV5-1 with TRBJ2-7; 8 nucleotides line up with TRBD1. Per the germline V gene, CDR1 is SGHRS and CDR2 is YFSETQ. The CDR3 runs to 13 residues. With V trimmed by 4 bases and J by 2 bases, 2 bases remained unmatched.

The sample holds one count of this clone. The chain uses TRBV7-6 and TRBJ1-1, with D possibly TRBD1 on 5 matching bases. The CDR3 sequence is 16 residues long. CDR1 SGHVS and CDR2 FNYEAQ come from the germline V gene. V was shortened by 3 bases and J by 5 bases, with 19 bases between the two germline ends. For the CDR3, the DNA is TGTGCCAGCAGCTTGGGAGGGGCTCCGGGGGGGACTGAAGCTTTCTTT. It translates to CASSLGGAPGGTEAFF.

This clone was found a few times. V is TRBV6-1 and J is TRBJ2-1, with D uncertain. The CDR3 loop spans 11 amino acids. CDR1 and CDR2 (germline): MNHNS, SASEGT. Deletions cut 5 bases from V and 4 bases from J, with 3 bases between. CDR3 region: CASSRYNEQFF. The CDR3 region has the DNA TGTGCCAGCAGTCGTTACAATGAGCAGTTCTTC.

Concerning this clone itself: Relative to the germline gene, one junction end is altered; a read error may explain this. The V gene is TRBV5-1, the J gene TRBJ2-1; 8 nucleotides line up with TRBD1. The length of the CDR3 is 12 residues. CDR1 SGHRS and CDR2 YFSETQ come from the germline V gene. CDR3 sequence: CASSTGQGPQLF. The CDR3 DNA is TGCGCCAGCAGCACCGGACAGGGACCGCAGCTCTTC. The full variable domain, rest sourced from reference TRBV5-1 and TRBJ2-1, is KAGVTQTPRYLIKTRGQQVTLSCSPISGHRSVSWYQQTPGQGLQFLFEYFSETQRNKGNFPGRFSGRQFSNSRSEMNVSTLELGDSALYLCASSTGQGPQLFGPGTRLTVL.

The V call is TRBV14, the J call TRBJ1-2; no firm D call. Germline assignment: CDR1 SGHDN and CDR2 FVKESK. V lost 2 bases to trimming and J lost 0 bases, with 13 bases between them. This CDR3 contains 16 residues. Written as DNA, the CDR3 is TGTGCCAGCAGCCAAAGTGGGCAGTTAGCTAACTATGGCTACACCTTC. Translation gives CASSQSGQLANYGYTF. Filled out from reference TRBV14 and TRBJ1-2, the complete variable domain reads EAGVTQFPSHSVIEKGQTVTLRCDPISGHDNLYWYRRVMGKEIKFLLHFVKESKQDESGMPNNRFLAERTGGTYSTLKVQPAELEDSGVYFCASSQSGQLANYGYTFGSGTRLTVV.

The chain is built from TRBV2 and TRBJ1-3; D ambiguous. CDR1 and CDR2 (germline): SNHLY, FYNNEI. Trimming removed 5 bases at V and 3 bases at J, with 8 bases between. This CDR3 comprises 13 residues. The CDR3 protein is CASSPGGGNTIYF. For the CDR3, the DNA is TGTGCCAGCAGTCCAGGAGGTGGAAACACCATATATTTT.

The rearrangement joins TRBV9 to TRBJ1-2; 9 bases line up with TRBD1. With 3 bases clipped from V and 6 bases from J, the junction kept 6 bases outside the gene matches. The CDR3 extends over 14 amino acids. CDR1 is SGDLS and CDR2 is YYNGEE in the germline V gene. In nucleotides, the CDR3 is TGTGCCAGCAGCGCCGGGACAGGGTTCCATGGCTACACCTTC. Translating gives CASSAGTGFHGYTF.

CDR3 DNA: TGCGCCAGCAGCTTGAGGGGCCCGGGACAGGGGATGGGGGGCCACTATGGCTACACCTTC. Residues: CASSLRGPGQGMGGHYGYTF. The genes are TRBV5-1 and TRBJ1-2, with 10 bases aligning to TRBD1. Germline V gene lookup returns CDR1 SGHRS and CDR2 YFSETQ. The V segment lost 1 base and the J segment 3 bases; nucleotides outside the gene matches: 18. The CDR3 is made up of 20 amino acids. Complete variable domain (other parts from reference TRBV5-1 and TRBJ1-2): KAGVTQTPRYLIKTRGQQVTLSCSPISGHRSVSWYQQTPGQGLQFLFEYFSETQRNKGNFPGRFSGRQFSNSRSEMNVSTLELGDSALYLCASSLRGPGQGMGGHYGYTFGSGTRLTVV.

The chain employs TRBV5-1 and TRBJ1-1, with a possible D match to TRBD1 (5 bases). Per germline, CDR1 SGHRS and CDR2 YFSETQ. Trimming shortened V by 3 bases and J by 5 bases, and 14 bases separated the two germline ends. The CDR3 covers 14 residues. The CDR3 DNA sequence: TGCGCCAGCAGCTATGGGGGGGTCGGGACTGAAGCTTTCTTT. The encoded protein is CASSYGGVGTEAFF.

The V call is TRBV27, the J call TRBJ1-5; D is perhaps TRBD1 (6 bases). This CDR3 is built from 14 residues. Trimming shortened V by 6 bases and J by 4 bases, and 13 bases separated the two germline ends. Germline V lookup: CDR1 MNHEY, CDR2 SMNVEV (reference sequence). CDR3 region: CASSLQGWNQPQHF. The CDR3 region has the DNA TGTGCCAGCAGCCTACAGGGATGGAATCAGCCCCAGCATTTT.

Here the CDR3 reads CASSGTETNTIYF. The CDR3 nucleotides read TGCGCCAGCTCCGGGACAGAGACAAACACCATATATTTT. The J gene is TRBJ1-3, the V gene TRBV10-1; 7 positions agree with TRBD1. The CDR3 covers 13 residues. The J segment lost 6 bases and the V segment lost 8 bases, leaving 7 bases of the junction unmatched. The germline V gene has CDR1 WNHNN and CDR2 SYGVQD (reference sequence).

The CDR3 sequence is CASSEVSVRGLASTDTQYF. The CDR3 DNA sequence: TGTGCCAGCAGTGAAGTCTCCGTTAGGGGCTTAGCTAGCACAGATACGCAGTATTTT. The chain joins TRBV6-1 to TRBJ2-3; the D gene is possibly TRBD1 (5 bases). Per the germline V gene, CDR1 is MNHNS and CDR2 is SASEGT. This CDR3 contains 19 residues. V was cut by 1 base and J by 0 bases, with 20 bases left in between.

The chain has TRBV9 and TRBJ2-6; the D is unclear. The CDR3 runs to 14 residues. Germline V CDR1 and CDR2: SGDLS, YYNGEE. The V and J ends lost 5 bases and 0 bases respectively, with 6 bases between them. The CDR3 DNA is TGTGCCAGCAGTCCTGTCTCTGGGGCCAACGTCCTGACTTTC. Translated, it gives CASSPVSGANVLTF.

This clone was seen a few times. This chain joins TRBV5-1 and TRBJ1-1; tentatively, D is TRBD1 (6 bases). CDR1 is SGHRS and CDR2 is YFSETQ in the germline V gene. V was shortened by 0 bases and J by 7 bases, with 16 bases between the two germline ends. CDR3 length: 15 amino acids. CDR3 nucleotide sequence: TGCGCCAGCAGCTTGGGTTGGGGGCAGGTAATTGAAGCTTTCTTT. It codes for CASSLGWGQVIEAFF.

Turning to this clone: The germline gene is not matched at one end of the junction; a read error may be the cause. This chain links TRBV7-9 with TRBJ1-1; unclear D gene. The CDR3 runs to 12 residues. Germline CDR1 SEHNR, CDR2 FQNEAQ (reference sequence). The CDR3 nucleotides are TGTTCCAGCAGCTTCGCGGGCGGGGAAGCTTTCTTT. Its translation: CSSSFAGGEAFF.

The CDR3 DNA is TGTGCCAGCAGCCGTGGAAGTGGCGGTCAGCCCCAGCATTTT. Translated: CASSRGSGGQPQHF. The gene calls are TRBV28 and TRBJ1-5; D call uncertain. The CDR3 spans 14 residues. Trimming pared 6 bases from V and 6 bases from J, leaving 15 bases between. Germline values: CDR1 MDHEN, CDR2 SYDVKM. The entire variable domain, with the rest obtained from reference TRBV28 and TRBJ1-5, is as follows: DVKVTQSSRYLVKRTGEKVFLECVQDMDHENMFWYRQDPGLGLRLIYFSYDVKMKEKGDIPEGYSVSREKKERFSLILESASTNQTSMYLCASSRGSGGQPQHFGDGTRLSIL.

The chain couples TRBV6-1 to TRBJ2-7; D gene uncertain. This CDR3 is built from 15 residues. Looked up from germline, CDR1 is MNHNS and CDR2 is SASEGT. Trimming left V 1 base short and J 5 bases short, with 15 bases between. CDR3 loop: CASSEEEVPRDEQYF. CDR3 sequence (DNA): TGTGCCAGCAGTGAAGAAGAGGTCCCCAGAGACGAGCAGTACTTC.

The chain recombines TRBV19 with TRBJ1-4; 8 bases align to TRBD1. The V and J ends lost 6 bases and 4 bases, in that order; junction bases with no gene match: 10. This CDR3 region has 16 residues. Germline V lookup: CDR1 LNHDA, CDR2 SQIVND (reference sequence). The CDR3 sequence: CASRTTGEGLNEKLFF. CDR3 DNA: TGTGCCAGTAGAACGACAGGGGAGGGCCTTAATGAAAAACTGTTTTTT.